Shown below are 3 T cell receptor beta chains from a single sample sequenced in a study of shared clonotypes between healthy human individuals. Sequenced by immunoSEQ multiplex PCR; TCRdb stores in-frame clones only, minus some. The sample has 1.5 million to 2.5 million clones, approximately 94% seen once. Naive CD8 isolation took CD45RO-negative cells positively selected for CCR7 and excluded terminally differentiated effector memory CD45RA+ cells. Sequenced: naive CD8+ T cells sorted from blood. The origin of the receptors is a man younger than 35 in good health.

DNA of the CDR3: TGTGCCAGCAGTGAGAACAGGGGTGGGAATCAGCCCCAGCATTTT. As protein: CASSENRGGNQPQHF. The chain has TRBV6-1 and TRBJ1-5; 7 nucleotides line up with TRBD1. This CDR3 has 15 amino acids. V lost 3 bases, J lost 4 bases, and 6 bases stayed unmatched. Germline V gives CDR1 MNHNS, CDR2 SASEGT.

In this sample, this clone turned up once. This chain links TRBV10-1 with TRBJ2-5; D uncertain. CDR3 size: 13 residues. V was trimmed by 2 bases and J by 2 bases, leaving 6 bases between them. Germline CDR1 reads WNHNN; CDR2 reads SYGVQD (reference sequence). CDR3 sequence: CASSEVLQETQYF. The CDR3 DNA follows: TGCGCCAGCAGTGAGGTCCTGCAAGAGACCCAGTACTTC.

The chain recombines TRBV7-6 with TRBJ2-7; 8 bases align to TRBD1. Germline V lookup: CDR1 SGHVS, CDR2 FNYEAQ. The V segment lost 1 base and the J segment 4 bases; nucleotides outside the gene matches: 6. The CDR3 sequence is 15 residues long. The DNA for the CDR3 is TGTGCCAGCAGCTTAGGGGCAGGGGGCGTTTACGAGCAGTACTTC. This codes for CASSLGAGGVYEQYF.